This entry features one T cell receptor (beta chain) sequence. This sample was included in a study of OX40 agonist ivuxolimab in advanced cancers. The CDR3 is 14 residues long. Produced via immunoSEQ multiplex PCR; TCRdb's table is partial and in-frame only. The profile shows 85,000 to 130,000 clones, less than 95% of them singletons. This TCR came from an adult with an advanced solid tumor such as melanoma, head and neck, liver or kidney cancer. The rearrangement joins TRBV21-1 to TRBJ2-1; the D call of TRBD2 is as the table states it, not checked on the DNA. TRBV21-1 is listed as a pseudogene. Sequenced material: CD4+ or CD8+ T cells sorted from blood, taken in a trial of the OX40 agonist ivuxolimab. The CDR3 here is CASRMTSTSYEQFF. CDR3 nucleotides: TGTGCCAGCAGGATGACTAGTACATCCTATGAGCAGTTCTTC.